This entry is about one TCR beta chain. The sample belongs to a study of T cell changes during pregnancy in multiple sclerosis. The protocol was immunoSEQ multiplex PCR, while the TCRdb copy is restricted to in-frame clones and leaves out a portion. The sample shows roughly 29,000 clones, 85% to 90% of them seen only once. V gave up 3 bases and J gave up 5 bases, with 16 bases separating them. Germline V gives CDR1 MDHEN, CDR2 SYDVKM. This CDR3 spans 15 amino acids. This specimen consisted of CD8+ T cells from peripheral blood mononuclear cells, obtained before pregnancy. The sequence came from a female donor with multiple sclerosis, enrolled in a pregnancy study. The chain has TRBV28 and TRBJ1-2; D possibly corresponds to TRBD1 (5 bases). The DNA of the CDR3 is TGTGCCAGCAGTTTGGGGCCAGGACCTCTTTATGGCTACACCTTC. This sequence encodes CASSLGPGPLYGYTF.